This TCR beta chain was observed in a study of cytomegalovirus exposure and HLA in healthy donors. Germline V gene lookup returns CDR1 SGHRS and CDR2 YFSETQ. The CDR3 totals 14 residues. The V gene lost 0 bases and the J gene lost 1 base, with 8 bases spanning the gap. Details on this clone: Its specificity is unknown. The sample carries other DNA sequences with the same CDR3.

Findings and caveats of the study: According to the study, 150 to 200 TCR beta chains were cytomegalovirus-associated. Exclusion applied to some V segments, including TRBV6-2 and TRBV6-3, as they were indistinguishable. TCR beta sequences numbering fewer than 20,000 were associated with HLA alleles at 0.05 false discovery rate in a later analysis.

PCR was performed using 60 Vbeta and 13 Jbeta primers. Produced via immunoSEQ multiplex PCR; TCRdb's table is partial and in-frame only. The repertoire holds about 160,000 clones, with roughly 80% as singletons. The sequence was obtained from a human donor in good health. The sequenced material came from PBMCs. The J gene is TRBJ2-7, the V gene TRBV5-1; TRBD1 is a possible D gene (6 bases). CDR3 sequence reads: CASSLGTASYEQYF. CDR3 coding DNA: TGCGCCAGCAGCTTGGGGACAGCTTCCTACGAGCAGTACTTC.